These 12 T cell receptor beta chains came from one sample sequenced in a study of spatial heterogeneity in lung cancer. The time point here: sample taken at primary tumor resection. TCRdb redid the calling of the 5' RACE reads with MiXCR, one entry per CDR3 protein. The sample carries some 37,000 distinct CDR3 sequences, less than 9% recorded once. The sequencing used PBMCs, collected at surgery. Receptor source: a female donor with early-stage non-small cell lung cancer.

Only a few counts were recorded for this clonotype. The chain carries TRBV5-1 and TRBJ2-7, with D possibly being TRBD1 (5 bases). Trimming shortened V by 4 bases and J by 4 bases, and 15 bases separated the two germline ends. Germline V CDR1 and CDR2: SGHRS, YFSETQ. The CDR3 covers 14 residues. Here the CDR3 DNA reads TGCGCCAGCAGCCAAGACAGTTTCTATTACGAGCAGTACTTC. It yields the protein CASSQDSFYYEQYF.

This clonotype was seen repeatedly, ten times or more. This rearrangement joins TRBV3-1 to TRBJ2-7; D gene uncertain. The V gene lost 2 bases and the J gene lost 3 bases, with 11 bases spanning the gap. The length of the CDR3 is 14 residues. Germline assignment: CDR1 LGHDT and CDR2 YNNKEL (reference sequence). CDR3 amino acids: CASSQHDKGYEQYF. The CDR3 coding sequence is TGTGCCAGCAGCCAACATGACAAGGGCTACGAGCAGTACTTC.

Many counts were recorded for this clonotype. The chain combines TRBV10-3 with TRBJ2-1, with D possibly matching TRBD2 (6 bases). The CDR3 is 15 amino acids. V was cut by 4 bases and J by 6 bases, with 16 bases left in between. The germline V gene encodes CDR1 ENHRY and CDR2 SYGVKD. For the CDR3, the DNA is TGTGCCATCAGTGCCCCCGGGACTGGGCGCAATGAGCAGTTCTTC. Translation: CAISAPGTGRNEQFF.

The sample holds a few counts of this clonotype. The chain links TRBV20-1 to TRBJ2-3, with D hard to call. This CDR3 comprises 15 residues. The germline CDR1 and CDR2 sequences are DFQATT and SNEGSKA (reference sequence). V gave up 0 bases and J gave up 2 bases, with 12 bases separating them. The DNA of the CDR3 is TGCAGTGCTAGAGATCTTGGCAGGAACACAGATACGCAGTATTTT. Encoded protein: CSARDLGRNTDTQYF.

This clonotype occurred many times. This sequence joins TRBV7-8 and TRBJ1-6, with 7 nucleotides matching TRBD1. V was pared by 5 bases and J by 5 bases, with 9 bases of the junction left unmatched. The length of the CDR3 is 16 residues. Germline values: CDR1 SGHVS, CDR2 FQNEAQ. This chain's CDR3 is CASSRTGTENNSPLHF. In DNA form, the CDR3 reads TGTGCCAGCAGCCGAACCGGGACAGAGAATAATTCACCCCTCCACTTT.

The J gene is TRBJ2-1, the V gene TRBV6-2 or TRBV6-3; perhaps TRBD2 as D (6 bases). The CDR3 is 13 amino acids. From germline, CDR1 is MNHEY and CDR2 SVGEGT. Trimming cost V 8 bases and J 7 bases, with 15 bases left between them. CDR3 region: CASSGTSANEQFF. CDR3 nucleotides: TGTGCCAGCTCCGGGACTTCGGCTAATGAGCAGTTCTTC.

This clonotype was seen at least ten times. V and J are TRBV5-4 and TRBJ2-1; 12 bases are a match to TRBD1. The CDR3 runs 16 residues. J gave up 6 bases and V 5 bases, and 9 bases lay outside the gene matches. Germline V gives CDR1 SGHNT, CDR2 YYREEE (reference sequence). The DNA for the CDR3 is TGTGCCAGCAGTTCCGGGACAGGGGGCGACTTCAATGAGCAGTTCTTC. As protein: CASSSGTGGDFNEQFF.

The V and J genes are TRBV6-1 and TRBJ1-1; TRBD1 agrees at 7 bases. Germline assignment: CDR1 MNHNS and CDR2 SASEGT. Trimming at V came to 7 bases and at J to 3 bases, leaving 5 bases not matched to a gene. The CDR3 runs 13 residues. The CDR3 nucleotides are TGTGCCAGCATGAGGCAGGGGGACACTGAAGCTTTCTTT. This encodes CASMRQGDTEAFF.

As regards this clonotype: A junction end diverges from the germline sequence, so it may reflect a read error. V is TRBV7-7 and J is TRBJ2-5; maybe TRBD2 (5 bases). Germline loops: CDR1 SSHAT, CDR2 FNYEAQ (reference sequence). The CDR3 runs 14 residues. In DNA form, the CDR3 reads TGTGCTAGCAGCTTAGAGCTAGCCGGAGAGACCCAGTACTTC. This sequence encodes CASSLELAGETQYF. The full variable domain, completed using reference TRBV7-7 and TRBJ2-5, is GAGVSQSPRYKVTKRGQDVTLRCDPISSHATLYWYQQALGQGPEFLTYFNYEAQPDKSGLPSDRFSAERPEGSISTLTIQRTEQRDSAMYRCASSLELAGETQYFGPGTRLLVL.

This clonotype has ten or more counts. The chain joins TRBV6-5 to TRBJ1-1; 7 bases fit TRBD1. This CDR3 comprises 12 residues. The V gene's germline CDR1 is MNHEY and CDR2 SVGAGI. Unmatched junction bases numbered 6, after V lost 5 bases and J lost 9 bases. CDR3 protein: CASSPTGEQAFF. The CDR3 DNA follows: TGTGCCAGCAGTCCAACAGGGGAACAAGCTTTCTTT.

This clonotype was seen many times. J is TRBJ1-2 and V is TRBV11-2; the D is unclear. Trimming took off 3 bases at V and 2 bases at J, with 10 bases between the two ends. The CDR3 runs to 14 residues. Germline V gene lookup returns CDR1 SGHAT and CDR2 FQNNGV. CDR3 DNA sequence: TGTGCCAGCAGCTTTTTGGCAGGCAACTATGGCTACACCTTC. Translating it yields CASSFLAGNYGYTF. Full variable domain (remainder filled in from reference TRBV11-2 and TRBJ1-2): EAGVAQSPRYKIIEKRQSVAFWCNPISGHATLYWYQQILGQGPKLLIQFQNNGVVDDSQLPKDRFSAERLKGVDSTLKIQPAKLEDSAVYLCASSFLAGNYGYTFGSGTRLTVV.

Remarks on this clonotype: This may be a read error, as it is one base from a much larger clone. V and J are TRBV10-2 and TRBJ1-2; no reliable D call. Germline CDR1 WSHSY, CDR2 SAAADI. The length of the CDR3 is 14 residues. CDR3 nucleotide sequence: TGCGCCAGCGGTGAGTTTGCGGGCCCTAGGGGCTACACCTTC. Protein: CASGEFAGPRGYTF.